This entry lists 13 T cell receptor beta chains sequenced from one sample in a study of blood T cell repertoires in COVID-19. Sequencing used immunoSEQ multiplex PCR; TCRdb keeps in-frame clones, though not all of them. There are roughly 80,000 clones in the sample; about nine tenths occur only once, and approximately 15% lies in the top ten. Sequenced: peripheral blood. Receptors were obtained from a man aged 80 or over in a cohort sampled during active COVID-19.

The rearrangement joins TRBV29-1 to TRBJ1-4; possibly TRBD1 for D (5 bases). Germline CDR1 and CDR2: SQVTM and ANQGSEA. The CDR3 runs 13 residues. Trimming cost V 5 bases and J 7 bases, with 14 bases left between them. The CDR3 nucleotides read TGCAGCGTTCAAAGGGGAGGGTTTGAAAAACTGTTTTTT. As protein: CSVQRGGFEKLFF. The full variable domain, completed using reference TRBV29-1 and TRBJ1-4, is SAVISQKPSRDICQRGTSLTIQCQVDSQVTMMFWYRQQPGQSLTLIATANQGSEATYESGFVIDKFPISRPNLTFSTLTVSNMSPEDSSIYLCSVQRGGFEKLFFGSGTQLSVL.

This chain joins TRBV27 and TRBJ1-2; 8 positions agree with TRBD1. Germline CDR1 reads MNHEY; CDR2 reads SMNVEV (reference sequence). The CDR3 is 14 residues long. V was pared by 4 bases and J by 3 bases, with 4 bases of the junction left unmatched. This CDR3 is CASSSSTGDYGYTF. The CDR3 DNA is TGTGCCAGCAGTTCCTCGACAGGGGACTATGGCTACACCTTC.

The chain couples TRBV20-1 to TRBJ2-3; the D gene is possibly TRBD1 (6 bases). The CDR3 extends over 14 amino acids. Trimming left V 3 bases short and J 2 bases short, with 12 bases between. Germline V gene sequence: CDR1 DFQATT, CDR2 SNEGSKA (reference sequence). The CDR3 sequence: CSASWGPHTDTQYF. In nucleotides, the CDR3 is TGCAGTGCTAGTTGGGGGCCCCACACAGATACGCAGTATTTT.

J is TRBJ2-3 and V is TRBV20-1, with unresolved D. In germline, CDR1 is DFQATT, CDR2 SNEGSKA (reference sequence). V was shortened by 6 bases and J by 2 bases, with 3 bases between the two germline ends. The CDR3 runs 10 residues. CDR3 sequence (DNA): TGCAGTGCCATCACAGATACGCAGTATTTT. This sequence encodes CSAITDTQYF.

The chain is built from TRBV9 and TRBJ1-1; no firm D call. Trimming shortened V by 0 bases and J by 1 base, and 10 bases separated the two germline ends. The CDR3 loop spans 15 amino acids. Germline assignment: CDR1 SGDLS and CDR2 YYNGEE. The CDR3 is CASSVEWQANTEAFF. The CDR3 DNA reads TGTGCCAGCAGCGTAGAATGGCAGGCGAACACTGAAGCTTTCTTT. Complete variable domain (other parts from reference TRBV9 and TRBJ1-1): DSGVTQTPKHLITATGQRVTLRCSPRSGDLSVYWYQQSLDQGLQFLIQYYNGEERAKGNILERFSAQQFPDLHSELNLSSLELGDSALYFCASSVEWQANTEAFFGQGTRLTVV.

This clone was counted once. The chain joins TRBV19 to TRBJ2-1; 10 bases line up with TRBD1. Germline CDR1 reads LNHDA; CDR2 reads SQIVND (reference sequence). This CDR3 contains 15 residues. The V segment lost 5 bases and the J segment 7 bases; nucleotides outside the gene matches: 8. In DNA, the CDR3 is TGTGCCAGTAGTGCCGTCCCGGGACAGGGGAATGAGCAGTTCTTC. Its protein product is CASSAVPGQGNEQFF. Complete variable domain (other parts from reference TRBV19 and TRBJ2-1): DGGITQSPKYLFRKEGQNVTLSCEQNLNHDAMYWYRQDPGQGLRLIYYSQIVNDFQKGDIAEGYSVSREKKESFPLTVTSAQKNPTAFYLCASSAVPGQGNEQFFGPGTRLTVL.

The table lists this clone with a count of one. The V and J genes are TRBV9 and TRBJ2-7, with D possibly TRBD1 on 5 matching bases. The CDR3 is 16 residues long. Looked up from germline, CDR1 is SGDLS and CDR2 is YYNGEE. Trimming took off 0 bases at V and 6 bases at J, with 19 bases between the two ends. The CDR3 bases are TGTGCCAGCAGCGTAGCCCCCCAGGGTAGTCGTAGCGAGCAGTACTTC. It translates to CASSVAPQGSRSEQYF.

This chain links TRBV6-5 with TRBJ1-5; 7 nucleotides agree with TRBD1. There are 14 residues in the CDR3. The germline gives CDR1 MNHEY, CDR2 SVGAGI. The V gene end was trimmed by 6 bases and the J gene end by 3 bases; junction bases not matched to a gene: 5. CDR3 residues: CASSRDRSNQPQHF. The DNA of the CDR3 is TGTGCCAGCAGCCGGGACAGATCCAATCAGCCCCAGCATTTT.

This sequence joins TRBV7-9 and TRBJ2-1, with TRBD2 matching over 10 bases. There are 17 residues in the CDR3. Germline CDR1 is SEHNR and CDR2 is FQNEAQ (reference sequence). J lost 1 base, V lost 0 bases, and 3 bases had no gene match. The CDR3 nucleotides are TGTGCCAGCAGCTTAGCCACTAGCGGGGTTTCCTACAATGAGCAGTTCTTC. It codes for CASSLATSGVSYNEQFF.

This chain links TRBV9 with TRBJ1-2, with 8 bases fitting TRBD1. CDR1 SGDLS and CDR2 YYNGEE come from the germline V gene. The V segment lost 4 bases and the J segment 7 bases; nucleotides outside the gene matches: 3. The CDR3 covers 12 residues. This chain's CDR3 is CASSPGGAGYTF. DNA of the CDR3: TGTGCCAGCAGCCCAGGGGGCGCTGGCTACACCTTC.

This rearrangement joins TRBV28 to TRBJ1-1; 7 bases align to TRBD1. With 4 bases clipped from V and 6 bases from J, the junction kept 5 bases outside the gene matches. In germline, CDR1 is MDHEN, CDR2 SYDVKM. The CDR3 runs 13 residues. The CDR3 coding sequence is TGTGCCAGCAGTTCTCCGGGACAGTCTGAAGCTTTCTTT. It translates to CASSSPGQSEAFF.

CDR3 region: CASSKGLAAETQYF. CDR3 DNA sequence: TGCGCCAGCAGCAAGGGACTAGCCGCAGAGACCCAGTACTTC. The rearrangement joins TRBV5-1 to TRBJ2-5, with 9 nucleotides matching TRBD2. V shed 4 bases and J 4 bases; nucleotides not matched to a gene: 5. The CDR3 is 14 residues long. Germline V lookup: CDR1 SGHRS, CDR2 YFSETQ. Drawing the rest from reference TRBV5-1 and TRBJ2-5, the complete variable domain is KAGVTQTPRYLIKTRGQQVTLSCSPISGHRSVSWYQQTPGQGLQFLFEYFSETQRNKGNFPGRFSGRQFSNSRSEMNVSTLELGDSALYLCASSKGLAAETQYFGPGTRLLVL.

A single count supports this clone. The rearrangement uses TRBV29-1 and TRBJ1-2; 8 nucleotides align to TRBD1. Losses at the gene ends were 3 bases for V and 7 bases for J; bases not matched to a gene: 10. The CDR3 runs to 14 residues. Germline V gene sequence: CDR1 SQVTM, CDR2 ANQGSEA. For the CDR3, the DNA is TGCAGCGTTGAGAGGATGACAGGGGTGGGTGGCTACACCTTC. Translation gives CSVERMTGVGGYTF. Full variable domain (missing parts from reference TRBV29-1 and TRBJ1-2): SAVISQKPSRDICQRGTSLTIQCQVDSQVTMMFWYRQQPGQSLTLIATANQGSEATYESGFVIDKFPISRPNLTFSTLTVSNMSPEDSSIYLCSVERMTGVGGYTFGSGTRLTVV.